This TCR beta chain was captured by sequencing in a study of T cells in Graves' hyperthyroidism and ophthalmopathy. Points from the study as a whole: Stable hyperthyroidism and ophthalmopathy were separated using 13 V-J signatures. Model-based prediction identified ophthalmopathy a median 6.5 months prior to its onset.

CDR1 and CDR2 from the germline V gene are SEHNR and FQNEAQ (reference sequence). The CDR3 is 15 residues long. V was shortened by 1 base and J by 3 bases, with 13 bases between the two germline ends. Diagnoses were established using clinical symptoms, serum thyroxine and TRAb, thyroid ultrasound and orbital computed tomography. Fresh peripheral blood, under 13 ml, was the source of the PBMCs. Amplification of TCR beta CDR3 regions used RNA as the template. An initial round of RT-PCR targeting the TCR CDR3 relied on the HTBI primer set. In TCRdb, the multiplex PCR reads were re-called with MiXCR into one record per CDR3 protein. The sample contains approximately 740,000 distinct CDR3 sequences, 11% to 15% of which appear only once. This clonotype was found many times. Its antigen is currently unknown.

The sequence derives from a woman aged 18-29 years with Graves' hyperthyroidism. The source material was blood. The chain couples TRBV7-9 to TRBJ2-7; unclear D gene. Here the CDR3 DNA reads TGTGCCAGCAGCTTAGGTACAGTAGACCTCTACGAGCAGTACTTC. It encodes CASSLGTVDLYEQYF.